These 27 T cell receptor beta chains came from one sample sequenced in a study of monozygotic twins with inflammatory bowel disease. TCRdb re-called the 5' RACE reads; one entry per CDR3 protein, DNA not given. This listing includes over 150,000 distinct CDR3 sequences. The specimen was blood. Receptor source: a human donor with ulcerative colitis or Crohn's disease, or a healthy co-twin of an affected twin (not recorded which).

V gene TRBV5-1 combines with J gene TRBJ2-7. Looked up from germline, CDR1 is SGHRS and CDR2 is YFSETQ. This CDR3 region has 15 residues. CDR3 protein: CASSLWQGNSYEQYF.

The V call is TRBV10-3, the J call TRBJ2-2; checking the TCRdb D call of TRBD1 is not possible without DNA. The CDR3 consists of 17 residues. Germline lookup yields CDR1 ENHRY and CDR2 SYGVKD. CDR3 residues: CAIKSTPNRDRTGELFF.

This chain joins TRBV6-1 and TRBJ1-2; TCRdb outputs TRBD1, but without DNA this stays unchecked. Germline CDR1 is MNHNS and CDR2 is SASEGT. This CDR3 has 14 amino acids. CDR3 amino acids: CASTRSGTIYGYTF.

The genes are TRBV5-1 and TRBJ2-3; TCRdb gives TRBD1 as the D gene, but with no DNA this cannot be confirmed. Germline V gene data show CDR1 as SGHRS and CDR2 as YFSETQ. This CDR3 comprises 14 residues. CDR3: CASSPGTSTDTQYF.

This chain joins TRBV12-3 or TRBV12-4 and TRBJ1-5. The length of the CDR3 is 13 residues. The CDR3 loop reads CASSLKPNQPQHF.

V usage is TRBV7-2 and J usage is TRBJ2-7. This CDR3 has 14 residues. CDR1 SGHTA and CDR2 FQGNSA come from the germline V gene. The CDR3 spells CASSLAADAYEQYF.

The chain has TRBV10-3 and TRBJ2-1; the D call from TCRdb, TRBD2, cannot be confirmed without DNA. CDR3 size: 13 residues. Per germline, CDR1 ENHRY and CDR2 SYGVKD. The CDR3 protein is CAILAGTSGPQFF.

The rearrangement joins TRBV24-1 to TRBJ2-2. Germline V lookup: CDR1 KGHDR, CDR2 SFDVKD. This CDR3 is built from 14 residues. CDR3 in amino acids: CATSGAASTGELFF.

The chain has TRBV7-2 and TRBJ2-3; the TRBD1 assignment by TCRdb is unverifiable without DNA. The CDR3 is 16 amino acids. Germline loops: CDR1 SGHTA, CDR2 FQGNSA. The CDR3 sequence: CASSPWGQVYPDTQYF.

This sequence joins TRBV24-1 and TRBJ2-5; TCRdb's D call, TRBD1, is unchecked because there is no DNA. CDR3 length: 15 amino acids. Germline assignment: CDR1 KGHDR and CDR2 SFDVKD. The CDR3 reads CATSDPDRVAETQYF.

The chain joins TRBV3-1 to TRBJ2-3. The CDR3 is made up of 14 amino acids. Germline lookup yields CDR1 LGHDT and CDR2 YNNKEL (reference sequence). The CDR3 spells CASSQMRTTDTQYF.

The chain uses TRBV7-9 and TRBJ2-6. CDR1 and CDR2 (germline): SEHNR, FQNEAQ (reference sequence). This CDR3 contains 13 residues. CDR3 amino acids: CASSYTGTNVLTF.

The J gene is TRBJ2-5, the V gene TRBV4-1. The CDR3 is 14 amino acids. From germline, CDR1 is MGHRA and CDR2 YSYEKL. CDR3 sequence: CASSRVAGQETQYF.

The chain combines TRBV11-2 with TRBJ2-1; TCRdb's D call of TRBD2 is untestable without DNA. This CDR3 region has 17 residues. Germline V gene sequence: CDR1 SGHAT, CDR2 FQNNGV. CDR3 loop: CASSLEASGGSYNEQFF.

The rearrangement uses TRBV12-3 or TRBV12-4 and TRBJ2-3; the D gene TCRdb calls, TRBD2, cannot be checked with no DNA. The CDR3 loop spans 15 amino acids. This CDR3 reads CASSRVTSGRPYRYF.

The chain links TRBV19 to TRBJ2-1; the TCRdb call, TRBD1, lacks DNA for checking. The CDR3 contains 13 residues. Germline V lookup: CDR1 LNHDA, CDR2 SQIVND (reference sequence). The CDR3 region is CASSKDRGNEQFF.

The chain links TRBV15 to TRBJ2-1; TCRdb reports TRBD1, a call that lacks DNA to check it against. The germline V gene has CDR1 LNHNV and CDR2 YYDKDF (reference sequence). The CDR3 sequence is 15 residues long. The CDR3 sequence is CATSRDRTGDNEQFF.

V is TRBV7-9 and J is TRBJ2-2; TCRdb lists TRBD1, though no DNA is available to test this call. CDR1 is SEHNR, CDR2 FQNEAQ, per germline (reference sequence). The CDR3 sequence is 17 residues long. CDR3 loop: CASSSLGQGVNTGELFF.

The chain recombines TRBV7-2 with TRBJ2-1; TCRdb's assignment of TRBD2 cannot be checked, as there is no DNA. Germline-derived CDR1 and CDR2 are SGHTA and FQGNSA. The length of the CDR3 is 15 residues. The CDR3 sequence: CASSFQRGLRDEQFF.

V is TRBV11-2 and J is TRBJ2-3. Germline CDR1 SGHAT, CDR2 FQNNGV. This CDR3 spans 13 amino acids. Here the CDR3 reads CASSGDRTDTQYF.

The chain joins TRBV7-3 to TRBJ2-2. The germline CDR1 and CDR2 sequences are SGHTA and FQGTGA. There are 13 residues in the CDR3. The CDR3 sequence is CASSDEVNGELFF.

The CDR3 protein is CASSSDRTHNEQFF. The V gene is TRBV2, the J gene TRBJ2-1; the D call of TRBD1 rests on TCRdb alone, since no DNA is present to check it. The CDR3 has 14 residues. Germline V gene sequence: CDR1 SNHLY, CDR2 FYNNEI. The full variable domain, completed using reference TRBV2 and TRBJ2-1, is EPEVTQTPSHQVTQMGQEVILRCVPISNHLYFYWYRQILGQKVEFLVSFYNNEISEKSEIFDDQFSVERPDGSNFTLKIRSTKLEDSAMYFCASSSDRTHNEQFFGPGTRLTVL.

The chain employs TRBV5-1 and TRBJ2-5; TCRdb outputs TRBD1, but without DNA this stays unchecked. The length of the CDR3 is 15 residues. In germline, CDR1 is SGHRS, CDR2 YFSETQ. The CDR3 spells CASSGGVSSGETQYF.

This rearrangement joins TRBV7-2 to TRBJ1-5. Looked up from germline, CDR1 is SGHTA and CDR2 is FQGNSA. The CDR3 is 13 amino acids. CDR3 sequence: CASSLDLNQPQHF.

This chain connects TRBV11-3 to TRBJ2-2. The CDR3 runs to 12 residues. Germline V gene lookup returns CDR1 SGHNT and CDR2 YENEEA. CDR3 sequence: CASSLMAGELFF.

CDR3 protein: CASSQGGRVETQYF. The chain is built from TRBV14 and TRBJ2-5. CDR3 length equals 14 residues. Germline lookup yields CDR1 SGHDN and CDR2 FVKESK. The whole variable domain, remainder taken from reference TRBV14 and TRBJ2-5, is EAGVTQFPSHSVIEKGQTVTLRCDPISGHDNLYWYRRVMGKEIKFLLHFVKESKQDESGMPNNRFLAERTGGTYSTLKVQPAELEDSGVYFCASSQGGRVETQYFGPGTRLLVL.

The chain is built from TRBV7-2 and TRBJ2-1; TCRdb returns TRBD2, unconfirmable since there is no DNA. CDR1 SGHTA and CDR2 FQGNSA come from the germline V gene. The CDR3 contains 15 residues. CDR3 loop: CASSSGLAVGNEQFF.